The source of this T cell receptor (beta chain) is a study of blood T cell repertoires in COVID-19. Study-wide context: Nucleic acid was either cDNA or gDNA, and it came from T cells, B-cell-depleted T cells, or PBMCs.

The CDR3 length is 16 residues. Germline V gene lookup returns CDR1 PRHDT and CDR2 FYEKMQ (reference sequence). V lost 5 bases to trimming and J lost 0 bases, with 14 bases between them. TCRdb's table, derived via immunoSEQ multiplex PCR, lists solely in-frame clones and lacks some. The sample contains roughly 200,000 clones, about 80% of which appear only once. Sequences were obtained from peripheral blood. The rearrangement links TRBV13 to TRBJ2-1; D unresolved. This clonotype originated in a woman aged 80 or over with COVID-19, enrolled during active disease. The CDR3 loop reads CASSPRLISSYNEQFF. CDR3 in DNA: TGTGCCAGCAGCCCCCGCCTGATTAGCTCCTACAATGAGCAGTTCTTC.